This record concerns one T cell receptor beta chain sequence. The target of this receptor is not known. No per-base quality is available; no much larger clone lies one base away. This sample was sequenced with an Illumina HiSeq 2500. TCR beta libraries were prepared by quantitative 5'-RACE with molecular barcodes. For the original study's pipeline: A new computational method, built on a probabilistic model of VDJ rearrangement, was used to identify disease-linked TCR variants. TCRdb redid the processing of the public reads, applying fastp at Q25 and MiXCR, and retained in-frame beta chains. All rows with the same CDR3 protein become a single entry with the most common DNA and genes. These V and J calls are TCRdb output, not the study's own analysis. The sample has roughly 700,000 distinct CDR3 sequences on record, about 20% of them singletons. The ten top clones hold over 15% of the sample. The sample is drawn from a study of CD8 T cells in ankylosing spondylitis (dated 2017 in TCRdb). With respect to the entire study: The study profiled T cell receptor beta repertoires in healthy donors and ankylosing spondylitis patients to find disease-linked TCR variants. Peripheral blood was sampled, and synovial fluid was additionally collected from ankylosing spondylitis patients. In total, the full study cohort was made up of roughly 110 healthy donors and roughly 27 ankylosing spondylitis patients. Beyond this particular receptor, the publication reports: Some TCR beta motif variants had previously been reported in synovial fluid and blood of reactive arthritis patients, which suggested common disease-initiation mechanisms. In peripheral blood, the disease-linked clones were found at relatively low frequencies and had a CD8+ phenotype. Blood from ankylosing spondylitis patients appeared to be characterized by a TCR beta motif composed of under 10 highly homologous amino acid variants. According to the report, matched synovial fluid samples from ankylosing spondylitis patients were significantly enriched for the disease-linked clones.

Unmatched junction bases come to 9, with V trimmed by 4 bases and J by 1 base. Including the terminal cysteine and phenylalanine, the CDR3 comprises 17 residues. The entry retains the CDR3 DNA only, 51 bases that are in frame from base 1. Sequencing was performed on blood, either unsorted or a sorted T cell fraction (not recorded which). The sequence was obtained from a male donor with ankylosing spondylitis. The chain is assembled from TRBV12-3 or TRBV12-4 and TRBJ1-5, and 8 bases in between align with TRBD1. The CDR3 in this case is CASSSRAGGGSNQPQHF. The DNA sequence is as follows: TGTGCCAGCAGTTCAAGGGCAGGGGGCGGAAGCAATCAGCCCCAGCATTTT.